The rows below give T cell receptor beta chains drawn from one sample of a study of molecular identifiers for immune sequencing clone quantification. TCRdb called the PCR reads again in MiXCR, with one record for every CDR3 protein. There are around 480,000 distinct CDR3 sequences in the sample; around 25% occur only once, and 0.7% to 0.9% lies in the top ten. Sequencing was performed on naive CD8+ T cells from blood, with Jurkat cell RNA spiked in. All receptors derive from a human donor in good health. Some libraries in this study had Jurkat cell RNA spiked in. CDR3s include the opening cysteine and the closing phenylalanine or tryptophan. A D gene is named only where the DNA matches it firmly. For some rows the clone size is stated as once, few or many, or as a class when expanded; others skip it.

CDR3 protein	CDR3 DNA	V gene	clone size	J gene	D gene
CSASGGADTQYF	TGCAGTGCTAGCGGGGGGGCAGATACGCAGTATTTT	TRBV20-1	many	TRBJ2-3	TRBD2
CASSFAGKETQYF	TGTGCCAGCAGTTTTGCAGGGAAAGAGACCCAGTACTTC	TRBV12-3/TRBV12-4	-	TRBJ2-5	-
CASSPWTSGYTDTQYF	TGTGCCAGCAGCCCCTGGACTAGCGGGTACACAGATACGCAGTATTTT	TRBV7-6	-	TRBJ2-3	TRBD2
CASKEGTEAFF	TGTGCCAGCAAGGAGGGGACTGAAGCTTTCTTT	TRBV6-1	-	TRBJ1-1	-
CASRRQPQETQYF	TGTGCCAGCAGAAGACAGCCCCAAGAGACCCAGTACTTC	TRBV12-3/TRBV12-4	few	TRBJ2-5	-
CASRPRPGQGYNEQFF	TGTGCCAGCAGGCCTAGACCGGGACAGGGGTACAATGAGCAGTTCTTC	TRBV12-3/TRBV12-4	few	TRBJ2-1	TRBD1
CASMGVAEAFF	TGCGCCAGCATGGGGGTCGCTGAAGCTTTCTTT	TRBV5-1	many	TRBJ1-1	-
CATSRDRFGDRTDTQYF	TGTGCCACCAGCAGAGATAGGTTCGGGGACCGCACAGATACGCAGTATTTT	TRBV15	-	TRBJ2-3	-
CASSQGQGYEQFF	TGCGCCAGCAGCCAAGGGCAAGGGTATGAGCAGTTCTTC	TRBV4-3	few	TRBJ2-1	-
CASSYGSSYNEQFF	TGTGCCAGCAGTTACGGGAGCTCCTACAATGAGCAGTTCTTC	TRBV6-6	-	TRBJ2-1	-
CASSVGGYGYTF	TGTGCCAGCAGCGTAGGGGGTTACGGCTACACCTTC	TRBV9	few	TRBJ1-2	-
CATLAGQGWFSEAFF	TGTGCCACCTTGGCGGGACAGGGATGGTTCTCTGAAGCTTTCTTT	TRBV30	-	TRBJ1-1	TRBD1
CAWGQGYGGIFEKLFF	TGTGCCTGGGGACAGGGATATGGTGGGATATTTGAAAAACTGTTTTTT	TRBV30	few	TRBJ1-4	TRBD1
CSALAGARTFYNSPLHF	TGCAGTGCTTTGGCCGGCGCGCGAACTTTTTATAATTCACCCCTCCACTTT	TRBV20-1	-	TRBJ1-6	-
CASSEIDARIQETQYF	TGTGCCAGCAGCGAAATCGATGCGCGCATTCAAGAGACCCAGTACTTC	TRBV7-9	-	TRBJ2-5	-
CASSVGDRAHEQYF	TGTGCCAGCAGCGTAGGCGACAGGGCCCACGAGCAGTACTTC	TRBV9	many	TRBJ2-7	TRBD1
CASSPRTCSYEQYF	TGTGCCAGCAGCCCGCGGACGTGCTCCTACGAGCAGTACTTC	TRBV7-9	-	TRBJ2-7	-
CSVERASDMNTEAFF	TGCAGCGTTGAACGGGCATCTGACATGAACACTGAAGCTTTCTTT	TRBV29-1	many	TRBJ1-1	-
CSVQSMSATDTQYF	TGCAGCGTTCAATCAATGTCTGCTACAGATACGCAGTATTTT	TRBV29-1	many	TRBJ2-3	-
CASSQEQRGGHETQYF	TGCGCCAGCAGCCAAGAGCAGCGGGGGGGCCATGAGACCCAGTACTTC	TRBV4-1	many	TRBJ2-5	TRBD2
CATGTGEYTEAFF	TGTGCCACCGGGACAGGGGAGTACACTGAAGCTTTCTTT	TRBV27	few	TRBJ1-1	TRBD1
CASSPMGGTQGTQYF	TGCGCCAGCAGCCCAATGGGGGGGACCCAAGGGACCCAGTACTTC	TRBV4-3	-	TRBJ2-5	TRBD2
CASSEYSQGYNEQFF	TGTGCCAGCAGTGAATATAGCCAGGGCTACAATGAGCAGTTCTTC	TRBV25-1	-	TRBJ2-1	-
CASRPGMGNQPQHF	TGTGCCAGCAGGCCGGGCATGGGCAATCAGCCCCAGCATTTT	TRBV6-2/TRBV6-3	many	TRBJ1-5	-
CASSALYEQYF	TGTGCCAGCAGTGCCCTTTACGAGCAGTACTTC	TRBV28	many	TRBJ2-7	-
CASNTSDSNYGYTF	TGTGCCAGCAATACTTCCGACAGTAACTATGGCTACACCTTC	TRBV6-6	-	TRBJ1-2	-
CASSAGTGANVLTF	TGTGCCAGTAGTGCAGGGACTGGGGCCAACGTCCTGACTTTC	TRBV19	few	TRBJ2-6	-
CASSQDLAGVGSEQYF	TGCGCCAGCAGCCAAGATTTAGCGGGAGTTGGAAGCGAGCAGTACTTC	TRBV4-1	few	TRBJ2-7	TRBD2
CASSQLAGGPRAQYF	TGCGCCAGCAGCCAATTAGCGGGGGGGCCTCGTGCGCAGTATTTT	TRBV4-1	many	TRBJ2-3	TRBD2
CSATSGTENTGELFF	TGCAGCGCGACCTCCGGGACAGAGAACACCGGGGAGCTGTTTTTT	TRBV29-1	-	TRBJ2-2	TRBD1
CASSQYNGSNQPQHF	TGCGCCAGCAGTCAATATAACGGAAGCAATCAGCCCCAGCATTTT	TRBV23-1	few	TRBJ1-5	-
CASSPSGVSNQPQHF	TGTGCCAGCAGTCCATCGGGGGTGAGCAATCAGCCCCAGCATTTT	TRBV27	few	TRBJ1-5	-
CASSEVQGRRQYF	TGTGCCAGCAGTGAAGTCCAGGGTCGACGGCAGTACTTC	TRBV6-1	-	TRBJ2-7	-
CASSLAPRLADSTAPQYF	TGCGCCAGCAGCTTGGCACCAAGGCTAGCGGATAGCACAGCTCCGCAGTATTTT	TRBV5-1	-	TRBJ2-3	TRBD2
CAGSFRGRQPQHF	TGTGCCGGCAGTTTCAGGGGACGGCAGCCCCAGCATTTT	TRBV12-3/TRBV12-4	-	TRBJ1-5	-
CASSSFDEGGPRNEQFF	TGTGCCAGCAGTTCCTTCGATGAGGGGGGGCCTAGGAATGAGCAGTTCTTC	TRBV27	few	TRBJ2-1	-
CARSSGAGGPYNEQFF	TGTGCCCGCAGTTCTGGGGCGGGGGGGCCATACAATGAGCAGTTCTTC	TRBV6-2/TRBV6-3	-	TRBJ2-1	TRBD2
CASSQCSDSYEQYF	TGCGCCAGCAGCCAGTGCAGTGATTCCTACGAGCAGTACTTC	TRBV4-1	-	TRBJ2-7	-
CASSLVMYTDTQYF	TGTGCCAGCAGCTTAGTGATGTATACAGATACGCAGTATTTT	TRBV11-2	many	TRBJ2-3	-
CSARSGLAREQYF	TGCAGTGCTAGATCTGGACTAGCGCGTGAGCAGTACTTC	TRBV20-1	-	TRBJ2-7	TRBD2
CASTQGVYTEAFF	TGTGCCAGCACTCAGGGAGTGTACACTGAAGCTTTCTTT	TRBV6-5	-	TRBJ1-1	-
CASNGQGELEQYF	TGTGCCAGCAACGGACAGGGGGAACTCGAGCAGTACTTC	TRBV27	few	TRBJ2-7	TRBD1
CASRSGQSSYNEQFF	TGTGCCAGCAGGTCGGGACAGAGCTCCTACAATGAGCAGTTCTTC	TRBV6-5	few	TRBJ2-1	TRBD1
CASKTGGTSYNEQFF	TGCGCCAGCAAGACGGGCGGGACTAGCTACAATGAGCAGTTCTTC	TRBV5-1	few	TRBJ2-1	TRBD2
CASTPKRLADTQYF	TGTGCCAGCACCCCCAAGAGGCTCGCAGATACGCAGTATTTT	TRBV28	few	TRBJ2-3	-
CASSKGLAGADTQYF	TGTGCCAGTAGTAAGGGACTAGCGGGGGCAGATACGCAGTATTTT	TRBV19	-	TRBJ2-3	TRBD2
CASREFMGGATETQYF	TGTGCCAGCAGGGAATTCATGGGGGGGGCGACGGAGACCCAGTACTTC	TRBV27	few	TRBJ2-5	-
CASSSHAWGRADTEAFF	TGTGCCAGCAGCTCCCACGCCTGGGGTAGGGCGGACACTGAAGCTTTCTTT	TRBV5-4	-	TRBJ1-1	-